These 19 T cell receptor beta chains came from one sample sequenced in a study of identical twins. Each CDR3 protein is one row after TCRdb ran MiXCR on the 5' RACE reads. The sample includes just over 450,000 distinct CDR3 sequences, approximately 15% seen only once; the top ten take about 0.52%. These same data were also listed under a study on yellow fever vaccine responses in identical twins.

Sequencing input: CD4+ T cells sorted from blood. Source of these receptors: a woman in her late teens or twenties in good health.

This clonotype was found a few times. This rearrangement joins TRBV12-3 or TRBV12-4 to TRBJ1-4; D remains ambiguous. Trimming removed 6 bases from V and 7 bases from J, with 6 bases in between. The CDR3 has 11 amino acids. CDR3 sequence (DNA): TGTGCCAGCAGGGCGGGTGAAAAACTGTTTTTT. As protein: CASRAGEKLFF.

This rearrangement joins TRBV14 to TRBJ1-1; D unresolved. This CDR3 has 14 amino acids. Trimming pared 5 bases from V and 4 bases from J, leaving 14 bases between. Germline lookup yields CDR1 SGHDN and CDR2 FVKESK. CDR3: CASSELEVFTEAFF. DNA of the CDR3: TGTGCCAGCAGCGAACTCGAGGTGTTCACTGAAGCTTTCTTT.

This rearrangement joins TRBV6-5 to TRBJ2-2; D possibly corresponds to TRBD2 (6 bases). V lost 4 bases and J lost 4, with 13 bases in between. Looked up from germline, CDR1 is MNHEY and CDR2 is SVGAGI. The CDR3 has 15 amino acids. The CDR3: CASSSPGLPTGELFF. The CDR3 bases are TGTGCCAGCAGTTCACCGGGACTCCCCACCGGGGAGCTGTTTTTT.

Only a few counts were recorded for this clonotype. The J gene is TRBJ2-3, the V gene TRBV20-1, with 7 bases identical to TRBD1. V trimming: 5 bases; J trimming: 3 bases; junction bases outside the gene matches: 8. This CDR3 is built from 14 residues. Looked up from germline, CDR1 is DFQATT and CDR2 is SNEGSKA (reference sequence). CDR3 DNA sequence: TGCAGTGCTCCGACAGGGTTCGGGACAGATACGCAGTATTTT. Translation: CSAPTGFGTDTQYF.

This clonotype occurred a few times. Germline and junction disagree at one end, which may indicate a read error. The chain recombines TRBV7-7 with TRBJ2-2; tentative D call: TRBD2 (6 bases). CDR3 length: 14 residues. In germline, CDR1 is SSHAT, CDR2 FNYEAQ (reference sequence). The CDR3 nucleotides read TGTGCTAGCACCTCGGGGCGGGGCACCGGGGAGCTGTTTTTT. Its protein is CASTSGRGTGELFF.

This sequence joins TRBV28 and TRBJ1-2; D uncertain. Germline V gene sequence: CDR1 MDHEN, CDR2 SYDVKM. V lost 6 bases, J lost 2 bases, and 13 bases lay in between. This CDR3 has 14 amino acids. The CDR3 protein is CASRPTSWNYGYTF. DNA for the CDR3: TGTGCCAGCAGGCCGACCTCCTGGAACTATGGCTACACCTTC.

This clonotype was seen repeatedly, ten times or more. V gene TRBV6-5 combines with J gene TRBJ2-1, with 10 bases matching TRBD1. The length of the CDR3 is 12 residues. The J segment lost 13 bases and the V segment lost 5 bases, leaving 5 bases of the junction unmatched. CDR1 and CDR2 (germline): MNHEY, SVGAGI. The CDR3 loop reads CASSRGQGKQFF. The CDR3 region has the DNA TGTGCCAGCAGTAGGGGACAGGGGAAACAGTTCTTC.

The chain employs TRBV6-2 or TRBV6-3 and TRBJ2-2; TRBD1 matches 9 bases. Germline V gene lookup returns CDR1 MNHEY and CDR2 SVGEGT. V trimming: 5 bases; J trimming: 3 bases; junction bases outside the gene matches: 7. The CDR3 runs 16 residues. CDR3 amino acids: CASSPQGALDTGELFF. Here the CDR3 DNA reads TGTGCCAGCAGTCCACAGGGGGCCTTGGACACCGGGGAGCTGTTTTTT.

This chain joins TRBV20-1 and TRBJ2-3; D tentatively reads TRBD1 or TRBD2 (5 bases each). The germline V gene has CDR1 DFQATT and CDR2 SNEGSKA (reference sequence). CDR3 size: 14 residues. V lost 0 bases and J lost 7, with 14 bases in between. The CDR3 DNA reads TGCAGTGCTAGAGACCCTCGGGACCCTTATACGCAGTATTTT. Its protein is CSARDPRDPYTQYF.

This clonotype was observed a handful of times. V is TRBV7-9 and J is TRBJ2-5; D is ambiguous. CDR3 length: 15 amino acids. CDR1 is SEHNR and CDR2 is FQNEAQ in the germline V gene (reference sequence). The V and J ends lost 2 bases and 2 bases respectively, with 12 bases between them. CDR3: CASSLSVVGQETQYF. The CDR3 DNA is TGTGCCAGCAGCTTAAGTGTTGTTGGGCAAGAGACCCAGTACTTC.

This clonotype has at least ten counts. This chain uses TRBV7-2 with TRBJ2-1, with a tentative D call TRBD1 (6 bases). Trimming cost V 1 base and J 5 bases, with 9 bases left between them. This CDR3 region has 14 residues. Germline-derived CDR1 and CDR2 are SGHTA and FQGNSA. CDR3 nucleotides: TGTGCCAGCAGCTTAGTGACAGGAAACAATGAGCAGTTCTTC. This gives the protein CASSLVTGNNEQFF.

The sample holds many counts of this clonotype. CDR3: CASSQKISTDTQYF. DNA of the CDR3: TGTGCCAGCAGTCAGAAGATCTCTACAGATACGCAGTATTTT. The J gene is TRBJ2-3, the V gene TRBV6-1; D is uncertain. Germline CDR1 is MNHNS and CDR2 is SASEGT. The length of the CDR3 is 14 residues. Trimming removed 5 bases at V and 3 bases at J, with 12 bases between.

The chain combines TRBV12-3 or TRBV12-4 with TRBJ2-7; the D is unclear. Trimming pared 7 bases from V and 0 bases from J, leaving 13 bases between. The CDR3 spans 14 residues. The CDR3 sequence: CASTRDDSSYEQYF. As DNA, the CDR3 is TGTGCCAGCACAAGGGATGATAGCTCCTACGAGCAGTACTTC.

This clonotype appeared a few times. This sequence joins TRBV5-1 and TRBJ2-3; D call uncertain. The V gene lost 0 bases and the J gene lost 3 bases, with 11 bases spanning the gap. This CDR3 spans 15 amino acids. Per germline, CDR1 SGHRS and CDR2 YFSETQ. CDR3 DNA sequence: TGCGCCAGCAGCTTGGACCCCGATGGTACAGATACGCAGTATTTT. Translating it yields CASSLDPDGTDTQYF.

This clonotype occurred many times. The chain joins TRBV5-1 to TRBJ2-4; 8 bases are a match to TRBD1. Germline loops: CDR1 SGHRS, CDR2 YFSETQ. CDR3 length equals 14 residues. The junction had 4 bases not matched to a gene; V was cut back by 3 bases and J by 5 bases. The CDR3 nucleotides read TGCGCCAGCAGCTCCGGACAGGGTGAAAACATTCAGTACTTC. Amino acids: CASSSGQGENIQYF. Variable domain in full (rest from reference TRBV5-1 and TRBJ2-4): KAGVTQTPRYLIKTRGQQVTLSCSPISGHRSVSWYQQTPGQGLQFLFEYFSETQRNKGNFPGRFSGRQFSNSRSEMNVSTLELGDSALYLCASSSGQGENIQYFGAGTRLSVL.

The sample holds many counts of this clonotype. The rearrangement uses TRBV6-2 or TRBV6-3 and TRBJ1-5; D possibly corresponds to TRBD1 (6 bases). The CDR3 is 16 amino acids. Trimming stripped 2 bases from V and 3 bases from J, with 14 bases between. CDR1 and CDR2 (germline): MNHEY, SVGEGT. In DNA form, the CDR3 reads TGTGCCAGCAGTTACCCAAGGGGGGAGGTCAATCAGCCCCAGCATTTT. Translated, it gives CASSYPRGEVNQPQHF.

The chain joins TRBV27 to TRBJ2-3, with 10 bases fitting TRBD2. CDR3 length equals 17 residues. CDR1 MNHEY and CDR2 SMNVEV come from the germline V gene (reference sequence). Unmatched junction bases numbered 13, after V lost 6 bases and J lost 4 bases. The CDR3, as DNA: TGTGCCAGCAGACGGACTAGCGGTCTCTCTGGGGCAGATACGCAGTATTTT. Translating it yields CASRRTSGLSGADTQYF.

This CDR3 is CSARSSHAYEQYF. The CDR3 DNA is TGCAGTGCTAGATCTAGCCACGCCTACGAGCAGTACTTC. V usage is TRBV20-1 and J usage is TRBJ2-7, with TRBD2 as a possible D gene (5 bases). V was pared by 2 bases and J by 2 bases, with 10 bases between. Germline lookup yields CDR1 DFQATT and CDR2 SNEGSKA (reference sequence). The CDR3 runs 13 residues.

Here the CDR3 reads CASSQETPGASGRETDTQYF. The CDR3, as DNA: TGCGCCAGCAGCCAAGAAACCCCTGGGGCTAGCGGGAGGGAAACAGATACGCAGTATTTT. The V and J genes are TRBV4-3 and TRBJ2-3, with 12 bases that match TRBD2. Germline loops: CDR1 LGHNA, CDR2 YSLEER. Trimming took 0 bases from V and 3 from J; bases not matched to a gene: 13. The CDR3 extends over 20 amino acids.